The clone carrying this T cell receptor beta chain was found a few times. Original processing methods: Amplification of reference gene primers was used by the study to estimate nucleated cell counts. TCRdb's table, derived via immunoSEQ multiplex PCR, lists solely in-frame clones and lacks some. Clone size and V and J calls were adopted from that table, with D and trimming inferred from the DNA. The sample records about 160,000 clones, around 80% being singletons. This specimen belongs to a study of blood T cell repertoires in COVID-19. Study details: Both acute and convalescent COVID-19 samples were obtained from the United States, Italy and Spain.

The germline V gene encodes CDR1 LNHDA and CDR2 SQIVND (reference sequence). The ends were cut back, 6 bases at V and 0 bases at J, with 12 bases in the middle. The CDR3 length is 14 residues. This clonotype was obtained from a woman of 80 years or more with acute or convalescent COVID-19. The chain is built from TRBV19 and TRBJ2-7; tentatively, D is TRBD1 (5 bases). Sequencing used peripheral blood. CDR3 residues: CASRGPGSSYEQYF. The CDR3, as DNA: TGTGCCAGTAGAGGTCCAGGGTCCTCCTACGAGCAGTACTTC.